One and the same sample provided the 27 T cell receptor beta chains below, sequenced in a study of shared clonotypes between healthy human individuals. TCRdb's table, derived via immunoSEQ multiplex PCR, lists solely in-frame clones and lacks some. The profile shows millions of clones, over 85% of them singletons. The sequencing sample was made of naive CD4+ T cells sorted from blood. Regarding subset: CD45RA+ positively selected. These receptors were obtained from a man between 18 and 29 years old in good health.

The chain joins TRBV6-5 to TRBJ2-7, with D unclear. In germline, CDR1 is MNHEY, CDR2 SVGAGI. V was cut by 5 bases and J by 6 bases, with 11 bases left in between. The CDR3 contains 12 residues. CDR3 amino acids: CASSPDTAEQYF. The CDR3 nucleotides read TGTGCCAGCAGTCCCGACACGGCCGAGCAGTACTTC.

This chain uses TRBV4-1 with TRBJ1-2; D is unclear. The CDR3 extends over 13 amino acids. V shed 0 bases and J shed 9 bases, with 11 bases lying between them. Germline V lookup: CDR1 MGHRA, CDR2 YSYEKL. Here the CDR3 reads CASSQDTGWSYTF. The DNA for the CDR3 is TGCGCCAGCAGCCAAGATACGGGTTGGAGCTACACCTTC.

The V and J genes are TRBV5-4 and TRBJ1-6, with 7 bases that match TRBD1. Germline CDR1 reads SGHNT; CDR2 reads YYREEE (reference sequence). The ends lost 4 bases at V and 12 bases at J; junction bases unmatched: 7. There are 13 residues in the CDR3. For the CDR3, the DNA is TGTGCCAGCAGCACCCGGGACAGCGGACCCCTCCACTTT. Amino acids: CASSTRDSGPLHF. The variable domain in full, completed from reference TRBV5-4 and TRBJ1-6, reads ETGVTQSPTHLIKTRGQQVTLRCSSQSGHNTVSWYQQALGQGPQFIFQYYREEENGRGNFPPRFSGLQFPNYSSELNVNALELDDSALYLCASSTRDSGPLHFGNGTRLTVT.

The V gene is TRBV5-4, the J gene TRBJ2-2; 10 bases match TRBD2. V dropped 4 bases and J dropped 4; count of bases not matched to a gene: 7. The CDR3 covers 16 residues. Germline V CDR1 and CDR2: SGHNT, YYREEE (reference sequence). DNA for the CDR3: TGTGCCAGCAGCCCCTCTAGCGGGAGTTCCACCGGGGAGCTGTTTTTT. Translation gives CASSPSSGSSTGELFF.

This chain connects TRBV7-9 to TRBJ2-7, with no clear D. This CDR3 contains 15 residues. V lost 1 base, J lost 0 bases, and 10 bases lay in between. Germline V gene data show CDR1 as SEHNR and CDR2 as FQNEAQ (reference sequence). DNA for the CDR3: TGTGCCAGCAGCTTAGTATTGGGCAGCTCCTACGAGCAGTACTTC. It encodes CASSLVLGSSYEQYF. The full variable domain, its missing parts supplied by reference TRBV7-9 and TRBJ2-7, is DTGVSQNPRHKITKRGQNVTFRCDPISEHNRLYWYRQTLGQGPEFLTYFQNEAQLEKSRLLSDRFSAERPKGSFSTLEIQRTEQGDSAMYLCASSLVLGSSYEQYFGPGTRLTVT.

This clone was found a few times. The same CDR3 is also encoded by other DNA sequences in this sample. The rearrangement uses TRBV27 and TRBJ1-2; D not certain. Germline assignment: CDR1 MNHEY and CDR2 SMNVEV (reference sequence). The CDR3 totals 13 residues. Trimming took 6 bases from V and 4 from J, leaving 12 bases between them. This chain's CDR3 is CASSLSRSYGYTF. The CDR3, as DNA: TGTGCCAGCAGCCTGTCCAGGTCCTATGGCTACACCTTC.

The chain is built from TRBV5-4 and TRBJ1-1, with 7 bases that match TRBD1. This CDR3 region has 14 residues. Germline V lookup: CDR1 SGHNT, CDR2 YYREEE (reference sequence). The J segment lost 4 bases and the V segment lost 10 bases, leaving 13 bases of the junction unmatched. The CDR3 DNA is TGTGCCGTCCAACCAAAGACAGGGCCCACTGAAGCTTTCTTT. Translating gives CAVQPKTGPTEAFF.

The chain carries TRBV29-1 and TRBJ2-3; D not resolved. Germline V gene lookup returns CDR1 SQVTM and CDR2 ANQGSEA. CDR3 length: 13 amino acids. Trimming removed 1 base from V and 4 bases from J, with 9 bases in between. This CDR3 reads CSVEVVAPDTQYF. CDR3 coding DNA: TGCAGCGTTGAAGTTGTGGCACCAGATACGCAGTATTTT.

Remarks on this clone: A junction boundary mismatches the germline segment, possibly from a read error. At the DNA level, this CDR3 is encoded by other sequences in the same sample as well. CDR3 residues: CASSDSRRTDTQYF. The CDR3 nucleotides are TGTGCCAGTAGTGACTCAAGGCGAACAGATACGCAGTATTTT. The chain recombines TRBV6-4 with TRBJ2-3; D is uncertain. The CDR3 has 14 residues. CDR1 is MRHNA, CDR2 SNTAGT, per germline.

The chain has TRBV4-3 and TRBJ2-5; no clear D gene. The CDR3 runs 12 residues. V dropped 4 bases and J dropped 5 bases, with 8 bases sitting between them. Germline V CDR1 and CDR2: LGHNA, YSLEER. CDR3 in DNA: TGCGCCAGCAGCCCCATGGGGGAGACCCAGTACTTC. Translated, it gives CASSPMGETQYF.

This chain links TRBV5-4 with TRBJ1-3; D gene uncertain. Germline assignment: CDR1 SGHNT and CDR2 YYREEE (reference sequence). The CDR3 loop spans 16 amino acids. V dropped 6 bases and J dropped 1 base, with 17 bases sitting between them. DNA for the CDR3: TGTGCCAGCACGGCCGGGTCCGCTGCTTCTGGAAACACCATATATTTT. Its protein is CASTAGSAASGNTIYF.

This clone was observed a handful of times. Other DNA sequences of this sample code for an identical CDR3. The chain is built from TRBV28 and TRBJ1-5, with 10 bases fitting TRBD1. CDR3 length: 15 amino acids. Germline V gene data show CDR1 as MDHEN and CDR2 as SYDVKM. V lost 2 bases to trimming and J lost 3 bases; unmatched junction nucleotides: 1. The CDR3 region is CASSLGTGVNQPQHF. In DNA form, the CDR3 reads TGTGCCAGCAGTTTAGGGACAGGGGTCAATCAGCCCCAGCATTTT. The whole variable domain, remainder taken from reference TRBV28 and TRBJ1-5, is DVKVTQSSRYLVKRTGEKVFLECVQDMDHENMFWYRQDPGLGLRLIYFSYDVKMKEKGDIPEGYSVSREKKERFSLILESASTNQTSMYLCASSLGTGVNQPQHFGDGTRLSIL.

This clone was counted only a few times. The junction does not match germline at one end; this may be a read error. This chain connects TRBV5-4 to TRBJ2-7; 9 bases line up with TRBD1. The V gene's germline CDR1 is SGHNT and CDR2 YYREEE (reference sequence). The CDR3 consists of 14 residues. CDR3 residues: CASTLGQGTYEQYF. CDR3 bases: TGTGCCAGCACCTTGGGACAGGGAACCTACGAGCAGTACTTC.

The genes are TRBV6-5 and TRBJ2-2, with D tentatively TRBD1 (6 bases). The V gene's germline CDR1 is MNHEY and CDR2 SVGAGI. V was clipped by 8 bases and J by 4 bases, with 11 bases between them. The CDR3 is made up of 13 amino acids. Here the CDR3 reads CASGQLTTGELFF. CDR3 in DNA: TGTGCCAGCGGACAGCTCACCACCGGGGAGCTGTTTTTT.

The chain links TRBV5-8 to TRBJ1-5; no firm D call. Germline V gives CDR1 SGHTS, CDR2 YDEGEE. Trimming stripped 4 bases from V and 4 bases from J, with 18 bases between. This CDR3 has 16 amino acids. CDR3 region: CASSGGRKIGNQPQHF. The CDR3 DNA reads as TGTGCCAGCAGCGGCGGACGGAAGATAGGGAATCAGCCCCAGCATTTT.

V and J are TRBV11-3 and TRBJ2-2; no clear D. The CDR3 has 14 residues. V lost 4 bases to trimming and J lost 5 bases, with 11 bases between them. CDR1 and CDR2 (germline): SGHNT, YENEEA. DNA of the CDR3: TGTGCCAGCAGCTCCCCTGCATCGACCGGGGAGCTGTTTTTT. Residues: CASSSPASTGELFF. The variable domain in full, completed from reference TRBV11-3 and TRBJ2-2, reads EAGVVQSPRYKIIEKKQPVAFWCNPISGHNTLYWYLQNLGQGPELLIRYENEEAVDDSQLPKDRFSAERLKGVDSTLKIQPAELGDSAVYLCASSSPASTGELFFGEGSRLTVL.

The chain combines TRBV7-9 with TRBJ1-2, with 7 bases fitting TRBD1. The length of the CDR3 is 12 residues. Per the germline V gene, CDR1 is SEHNR and CDR2 is FQNEAQ (reference sequence). The V segment lost 3 bases and the J segment 14 bases; nucleotides outside the gene matches: 9. The CDR3: CASSFEALTGTF. In nucleotides, the CDR3 is TGTGCCAGCAGCTTTGAGGCGTTGACAGGGACCTTC.

The rearrangement joins TRBV6-4 to TRBJ2-2; D is perhaps TRBD1 (5 bases). V lost 3 bases and J lost 6, with 8 bases in between. The V gene's germline CDR1 is MRHNA and CDR2 SNTAGT. The CDR3 extends over 13 amino acids. CDR3 loop: CASSDQGAGELFF. The CDR3 DNA follows: TGTGCCAGCAGTGATCAGGGCGCCGGGGAGCTGTTTTTT.

The chain links TRBV2 to TRBJ2-5, with 8 bases matching TRBD2. V shed 7 bases, J shed 5 bases, and the junction held 9 bases outside the gene matches. Per germline, CDR1 SNHLY and CDR2 FYNNEI. This CDR3 region has 14 residues. CDR3 amino acids: CASNPLAARETQYF. The CDR3 DNA reads TGTGCCAGCAACCCACTAGCGGCGAGGGAGACCCAGTACTTC.

CDR3 amino acids: CASSMWSGEKLFF. Here the CDR3 DNA reads TGTGCCAGTAGTATGTGGTCCGGCGAAAAACTGTTTTTT. The V gene is TRBV19, the J gene TRBJ1-4; D remains ambiguous. This CDR3 has 13 residues. The germline gives CDR1 LNHDA, CDR2 SQIVND (reference sequence). V was trimmed by 3 bases and J by 8 bases, leaving 10 bases between them. Complete variable domain (other parts from reference TRBV19 and TRBJ1-4): DGGITQSPKYLFRKEGQNVTLSCEQNLNHDAMYWYRQDPGQGLRLIYYSQIVNDFQKGDIAEGYSVSREKKESFPLTVTSAQKNPTAFYLCASSMWSGEKLFFGSGTQLSVL.

This chain uses TRBV28 with TRBJ1-1; 9 bases fit TRBD1. Germline CDR1 is MDHEN and CDR2 is SYDVKM. The CDR3 sequence is 16 residues long. The V and J ends lost 5 bases and 4 bases, in that order; junction bases with no gene match: 11. The CDR3 sequence: CASSPPGQGSSTEAFF. The CDR3 nucleotides read TGTGCCAGCAGTCCACCGGGACAGGGTTCCAGCACTGAAGCTTTCTTT.

The CDR3 region has the DNA TGTGCCAGCAGTTTATGGCGACAGGGGGCAAGGGAAGCTTTCTTT. Its translation is CASSLWRQGAREAFF. The chain links TRBV27 to TRBJ1-1; 10 nucleotides align to TRBD1. The trim removed 1 base at V and 8 bases at J, leaving 7 bases unmatched. The CDR3 totals 15 residues. CDR1 MNHEY and CDR2 SMNVEV come from the germline V gene (reference sequence).

The rearrangement uses TRBV27 and TRBJ1-2, with D unclear. Trimming cost V 4 bases and J 2 bases, with 11 bases left between them. Germline CDR1 reads MNHEY; CDR2 reads SMNVEV (reference sequence). The CDR3 sequence is 14 residues long. The CDR3 region is CASSSTDINYGYTF. CDR3 DNA: TGTGCCAGCAGTTCGACCGATATAAACTATGGCTACACCTTC.

The chain employs TRBV7-6 and TRBJ2-2, with D possibly TRBD2 on 5 matching bases. Trimming took 5 bases from V and 5 from J, leaving 21 bases between them. Per germline, CDR1 SGHVS and CDR2 FNYEAQ. The CDR3 consists of 17 residues. For the CDR3, the DNA is TGTGCCAGCAGCCGAGGAGGAGCCACCTTCCCTACCGGGGAGCTGTTTTTT. It is translated as CASSRGGATFPTGELFF. The full variable domain, in which reference TRBV7-6 and TRBJ2-2 provide the parts outside the CDR3, is GAGVSQSPRYKVTKRGQDVALRCDPISGHVSLYWYRQALGQGPEFLTYFNYEAQQDKSGLPNDRFSAERPEGSISTLTIQRTEQRDSAMYRCASSRGGATFPTGELFFGEGSRLTVL.

This chain links TRBV28 with TRBJ1-5; no clear D. V lost 7 bases and J 6 bases, leaving 19 bases between the germline ends. Germline CDR1 MDHEN, CDR2 SYDVKM. There are 15 residues in the CDR3. DNA for the CDR3: TGTGCCAGCACCCTCTGGGGAGTAGAGGGTCAGCCCCAGCATTTT. Its protein is CASTLWGVEGQPQHF.

The chain recombines TRBV7-2 with TRBJ1-4, with D possibly being TRBD1 (5 bases). The V gene lost 2 bases and the J gene lost 0 bases, with 16 bases spanning the gap. This CDR3 is 18 amino acids long. CDR1 and CDR2 from the germline V gene are SGHTA and FQGNSA. The CDR3 DNA follows: TGTGCCAGCAGCTTACTCCTAGGGGCAGTAACAACTAATGAAAAACTGTTTTTT. Protein: CASSLLLGAVTTNEKLFF.

The chain recombines TRBV7-9 with TRBJ2-3, with 14 nucleotides matching TRBD2. The trim removed 5 bases at V and 2 bases at J, leaving 9 bases unmatched. This CDR3 has 18 amino acids. Germline CDR1 SEHNR, CDR2 FQNEAQ (reference sequence). In nucleotides, the CDR3 is TGTGCCAGCAGCCTAACCCCGGGACTAGCGGGAGTCACAGATACGCAGTATTTT. Its protein product is CASSLTPGLAGVTDTQYF.